The 17 T cell receptor beta chains below come from one sample, sequenced in a study of response to subunit inactivated influenza vaccine. TCRdb re-called the RT-PCR reads through MiXCR, storing one row per CDR3 protein. The data hold a few hundred thousand distinct CDR3 sequences, with 11% to 15% observed a single time. This material consisted of PBMCs from blood, taken 12 days after vaccination. The receptor source for this set is a man aged 50 to 59 who received an inactivated influenza vaccine.

This clonotype was seen only a few times. The genes are TRBV7-2 and TRBJ2-7; no definite D call. V lost 3 bases and J 3 bases, leaving 6 bases between the germline ends. Germline CDR1 reads SGHTA; CDR2 reads FQGNSA. This CDR3 has 12 residues. The CDR3 DNA sequence: TGTGCCAGCAGCTTCGTCGGCTACGAGCAGTACTTC. It encodes CASSFVGYEQYF.

V gene TRBV4-1 combines with J gene TRBJ2-1, with D possibly matching TRBD2 (5 bases). Germline assignment: CDR1 MGHRA and CDR2 YSYEKL. Trimming cost V 3 bases and J 1 base, with 16 bases left between them. The CDR3 runs to 17 residues. CDR3 loop: CASSHEPRSGSYNEQFF. The CDR3 nucleotides are TGCGCCAGCAGCCATGAGCCCCGTTCGGGGTCCTACAATGAGCAGTTCTTC.

This clonotype has only a few counts. The genes are TRBV7-9 and TRBJ2-2, with 11 bases fitting TRBD2. The CDR3 has 16 amino acids. CDR1 SEHNR and CDR2 FQNEAQ come from the germline V gene (reference sequence). V lost 3 bases, J lost 7 bases, and 7 bases stayed unmatched. As DNA, the CDR3 is TGTGCCAGCAGCTTTTCCCGACTAGCGGGATTCGGGGAGCTGTTTTTT. It yields the protein CASSFSRLAGFGELFF.

This clonotype was recorded a few times. The chain combines TRBV11-1 with TRBJ2-1; D is unclear. Germline V CDR1 and CDR2: SGHAT, FQDESV (reference sequence). Trimming shortened V by 1 base and J by 3 bases, and 10 bases separated the two germline ends. The CDR3 is made up of 15 amino acids. Written as DNA, the CDR3 is TGTGCCAGCAGCTTAGTCCGTTCGGGCTACAATGAGCAGTTCTTC. This gives the protein CASSLVRSGYNEQFF.

V and J are TRBV5-1 and TRBJ2-7; TRBD1 matches 8 bases. Germline-derived CDR1 and CDR2 are SGHRS and YFSETQ. Losses at the gene ends were 0 bases for V and 0 bases for J; bases not matched to a gene: 2. The length of the CDR3 is 15 residues. CDR3 amino acids: CASSLDRGFSYEQYF. CDR3 coding DNA: TGCGCCAGCAGCTTGGACAGGGGGTTCTCCTACGAGCAGTACTTC. The full variable domain, in which reference TRBV5-1 and TRBJ2-7 provide the parts outside the CDR3, is KAGVTQTPRYLIKTRGQQVTLSCSPISGHRSVSWYQQTPGQGLQFLFEYFSETQRNKGNFPGRFSGRQFSNSRSEMNVSTLELGDSALYLCASSLDRGFSYEQYFGPGTRLTVT.

For this clonotype: A much larger clone is a single base away; this may be a read error. The CDR3 does not close with the conserved phenylalanine or tryptophan, likely indicating a read error. V is TRBV7-2 and J is TRBJ1-1, with 7 nucleotides matching TRBD1. CDR3 size: 14 residues. The germline gives CDR1 SGHTA, CDR2 FQGNSA. With 5 bases clipped from V and 5 bases from J, the junction kept 8 bases outside the gene matches. Here the CDR3 reads CASSPGGVVTEAFL. In DNA, the CDR3 is TGTGCCAGCAGCCCAGGGGGGGTTGTAACTGAAGCTTTCCTT.

The sample holds many counts of this clonotype. This chain connects TRBV29-1 to TRBJ2-1; possible D gene TRBD2, 7 bases. The CDR3 is 15 amino acids. Trimming shortened V by 4 bases and J by 5 bases, and 18 bases separated the two germline ends. Germline CDR1 reads SQVTM; CDR2 reads ANQGSEA. The CDR3 DNA sequence: TGCAGCGTTGTGGGTCTCGGGGGGCGGAACAATGAGCAGTTCTTC. Protein sequence: CSVVGLGGRNNEQFF.

This clonotype has only a few counts. The chain carries TRBV6-8 and TRBJ2-1; D remains unclear. V was pared by 5 bases and J by 0 bases, with 11 bases between. Germline CDR1 reads MNHGY; CDR2 reads SAAAGT. The CDR3 is 15 residues long. The CDR3 reads CASSKIAASYNEQFF. The DNA of the CDR3 is TGTGCCAGCAGTAAGATAGCTGCCTCCTACAATGAGCAGTTCTTC.

The chain joins TRBV20-1 to TRBJ2-7; 7 bases are shared with TRBD2. This CDR3 contains 11 residues. Germline CDR1 and CDR2: DFQATT and SNEGSKA (reference sequence). CDR3 region: CRGGDGSGQYF. The CDR3 DNA follows: TGCAGGGGAGGGGACGGCTCTGGGCAGTACTTC.

Details on this clonotype: At one boundary the junction diverges from the germline segment, which might be a read error. The V gene is TRBV24-1, the J gene TRBJ2-3; either TRBD1 or TRBD2 may fit D (5 bases each). The CDR3 contains 16 residues. From germline, CDR1 is KGHDR and CDR2 SFDVKD. The CDR3 DNA reads TGTGCCGCCAGTGAAGCCGGGACCACAGTTAGGGATACGCAGTATTTT. Its translation: CAASEAGTTVRDTQYF.

The chain couples TRBV5-5 to TRBJ2-3, with 10 bases identical to TRBD1. The CDR3 covers 15 residues. Germline CDR1 reads SGHKS; CDR2 reads YYEKEE (reference sequence). Unmatched junction bases numbered 5, after V lost 4 bases and J lost 3 bases. The chain's CDR3 is CASSTTGGETDTQYF. In DNA form, the CDR3 reads TGTGCCAGCAGCACGACAGGGGGCGAAACAGATACGCAGTATTTT.

This clonotype has a handful of counts. The chain recombines TRBV29-1 with TRBJ2-3; D remains unclear. V lost 8 bases, J lost 2 bases, and 14 bases lay in between. The germline V gene has CDR1 SQVTM and CDR2 ANQGSEA. The CDR3 spans 13 residues. The DNA of the CDR3 is TGCAGCACACGACCGCAATACACAGATACGCAGTATTTT. Its translation: CSTRPQYTDTQYF.

The gene calls are TRBV5-1 and TRBJ2-7; 13 bases align to TRBD2. V shed 1 base, J shed 2 bases, and the junction held 6 bases outside the gene matches. CDR1 is SGHRS and CDR2 is YFSETQ in the germline V gene. The CDR3 totals 17 residues. The CDR3 protein is CASSLTSGTSGAYEQYF. In DNA, the CDR3 is TGCGCCAGCAGCTTGACTTCAGGGACTAGCGGGGCCTACGAGCAGTACTTC.

The V and J genes are TRBV10-3 and TRBJ1-2, with 9 positions matching TRBD1. Germline CDR1 ENHRY, CDR2 SYGVKD. There are 12 residues in the CDR3. Trimming took 10 bases from V and 8 from J; bases not matched to a gene: 8. The CDR3 here is CATGTGPDGYTF. DNA for the CDR3: TGTGCCACGGGGACAGGGCCTGACGGCTACACCTTC.

Regarding this clonotype: This may stem from a read error, because a much larger clone lies one nucleotide away. The gene calls are TRBV20-1 and TRBJ1-1; D unresolved. Germline CDR1 is DFQATT and CDR2 is SNEGSKA (reference sequence). The CDR3 runs 11 residues. CDR3 coding DNA: TGCAGTGCTAGAGTTTGGCCTGAAGCTTACTTT. It encodes CSARVWPEAYF.

A note on this clonotype: The junction does not match germline at one end; this may be a read error. The chain recombines TRBV20-1 with TRBJ2-7; 14 bases match TRBD2. The CDR3 extends over 19 amino acids. The germline V gene has CDR1 DFQATT and CDR2 SNEGSKA (reference sequence). In nucleotides, the CDR3 is TGCTGTGCTAGAGACTGGACTAGCGGGAGGCCTAAATCCTCCTACGAGCAGTACTTC. Its translation: CCARDWTSGRPKSSYEQYF.

The J gene is TRBJ2-7, the V gene TRBV6-2 or TRBV6-3; D remains ambiguous. Trimming pared 2 bases from V and 2 bases from J, leaving 7 bases between. The V gene's germline CDR1 is MNHEY and CDR2 SVGEGT. The CDR3 sequence is 13 residues long. CDR3 protein: CASSYLSTYEQYF. The CDR3 DNA reads TGTGCCAGCAGTTACCTGAGTACCTACGAGCAGTACTTC.